Listed here is a single T cell receptor (beta chain). Which antigen it targets is not known. No clone much larger than this one lies a single base away; base qualities are absent. The source of the sample is a study of T-cell memory formation after mild COVID-19 (dated by TCRdb to about 2021). In terms of the full investigation: TCR sequence clusters from the two donors were found to be largely donor specific. In a couple of donors, T-cell clones that expanded and contracted after mild COVID-19 were tracked by sequencing TCRalpha and TCRbeta repertoires over time. The cohort comprised two young, previously healthy adult volunteers, one female and one male. The study at large found these results: SARS-CoV-2 specificity of the second-wave clones peaking on day 37 was not confirmed. Balanced CD4/CD8 phenotypes were observed for clones contracting from day 15 to 85, whereas a bias towards CD4+ was observed for a second wave of clones expanding from day 15 to 37. The study covered only a couple of mild cases, and larger cohorts including severe cases with pre-infection samples were considered necessary. The detection of some responding clones in pre-infection memory suggests that pre-existing cross-reactive memory T cells joined the SARS-CoV-2 response. Contracting CD4+ clones turned up mainly in the CM and EM memory subsets, whereas EMRA was where CD8+ clones were enriched.

The cysteine opens and the phenylalanine closes a CDR3 of 16 amino acids. Only the CDR3 DNA is retained, 48 bases long and in frame from the first base. Germline trimming amounts to 6 bases on V and 3 bases on J, with 8 as the count of junction bases outside the gene matches. Sequences KGHSH (CDR1) and LQKENI (CDR2) are obtained from the germline V gene. Ficoll-Paque density gradient centrifugation was the method used to isolate PBMCs. Instrument used: Illumina NovaSeq 6000. cDNA libraries for TCRalpha and TCRbeta were prepared by 5'RACE using constant-segment primers, with sample barcodes and unique molecular identifiers added. RNA was extracted from every sample with Trizol reagent. Library amplification was performed in two PCR steps, and a second sample barcode and Illumina TruSeq adapters were introduced in the second step. Libraries were sequenced on an Illumina NovaSeq with 2 x 150 bp paired-end reads. Under the source paper's analysis protocol: Demultiplexing of reads and collapsing into UMI-guided consensus sequences were performed with migec v1.2.7. Using mixcr v2.1.11, UMI consensuses were aligned to TRA and TRB V and J templates and then assembled into clonotypes. A clonotype was counted as expanded or contracted only if both edgeR and NoisET called the change significant, with noise models trained on biological replicates. edgeR calls used a false discovery rate-adjusted p below 0.01 and a log2 fold-change threshold of 1. As an exploratory analysis of dynamics, max-normalized trajectories of the 1000 most abundant clonotypes were examined by PCA with hierarchical clustering. Each responding clone was given a CD4 or CD8 phenotype based on the CD4+ and CD8+ repertoires, which had been sequenced separately. TCRdb reprocessing: public reads trimmed at Q25 with fastp, clones called with MiXCR, in-frame beta chains kept. A single entry per CDR3 protein holds the most common genes and DNA from its merged rows. TCRdb, rather than the study authors, made the V and J calls. Counted in this sample were a few hundred thousand distinct CDR3 sequences; around 30% of them appeared once. About 10% of the sample belongs to the ten largest clones.

The sequence joins TRBV18 to TRBJ2-1, with 10 middle bases fitting TRBD1. Sequences were obtained from PBMCs or a T cell subset sorted from them (not recorded which). The TCR was taken from an adult woman who had mild COVID-19 (a few samples of this study predate the infection). The sample titles of this study are shuffled in the database, so cell type and time point are left out; the donor was told from shared clones. CDR3 reads: CASSQTDRGFYNEQFF. In nucleotides, the sequence is TGTGCCAGCTCCCAGACGGACAGGGGGTTCTACAATGAGCAGTTCTTC.